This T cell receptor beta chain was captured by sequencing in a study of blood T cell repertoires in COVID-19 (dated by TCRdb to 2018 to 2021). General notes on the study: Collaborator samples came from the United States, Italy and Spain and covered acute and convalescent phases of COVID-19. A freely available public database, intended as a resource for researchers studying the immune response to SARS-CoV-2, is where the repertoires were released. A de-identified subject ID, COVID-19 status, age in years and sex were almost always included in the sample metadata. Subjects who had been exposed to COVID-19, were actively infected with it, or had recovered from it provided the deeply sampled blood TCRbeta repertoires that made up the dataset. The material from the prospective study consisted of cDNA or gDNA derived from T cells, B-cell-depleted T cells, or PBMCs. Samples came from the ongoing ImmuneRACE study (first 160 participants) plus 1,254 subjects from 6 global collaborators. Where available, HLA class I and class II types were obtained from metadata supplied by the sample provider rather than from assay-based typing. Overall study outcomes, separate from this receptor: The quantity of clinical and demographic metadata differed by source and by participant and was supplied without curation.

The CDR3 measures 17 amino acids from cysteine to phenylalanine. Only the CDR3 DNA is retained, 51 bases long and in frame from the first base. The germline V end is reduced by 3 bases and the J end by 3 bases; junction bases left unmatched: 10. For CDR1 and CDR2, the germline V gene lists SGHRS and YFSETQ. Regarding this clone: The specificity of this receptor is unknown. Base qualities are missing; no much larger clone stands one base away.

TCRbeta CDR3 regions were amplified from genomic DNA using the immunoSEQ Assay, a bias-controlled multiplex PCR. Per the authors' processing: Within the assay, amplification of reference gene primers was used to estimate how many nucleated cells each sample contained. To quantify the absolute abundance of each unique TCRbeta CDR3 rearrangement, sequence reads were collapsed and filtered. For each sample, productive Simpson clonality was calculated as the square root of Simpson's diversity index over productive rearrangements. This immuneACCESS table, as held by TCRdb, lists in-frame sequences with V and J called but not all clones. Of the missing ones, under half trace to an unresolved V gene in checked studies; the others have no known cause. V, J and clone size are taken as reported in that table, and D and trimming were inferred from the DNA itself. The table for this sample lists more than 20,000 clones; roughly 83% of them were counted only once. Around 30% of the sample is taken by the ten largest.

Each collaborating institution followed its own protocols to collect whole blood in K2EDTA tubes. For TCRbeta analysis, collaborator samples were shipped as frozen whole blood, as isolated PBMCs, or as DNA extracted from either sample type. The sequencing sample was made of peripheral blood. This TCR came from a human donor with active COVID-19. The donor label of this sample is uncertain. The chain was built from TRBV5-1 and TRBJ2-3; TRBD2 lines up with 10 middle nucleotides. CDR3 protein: CASSWRGASGSTDTQYF. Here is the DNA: TGCGCCAGCAGCTGGAGGGGAGCTAGCGGGAGTACAGATACGCAGTATTTT.